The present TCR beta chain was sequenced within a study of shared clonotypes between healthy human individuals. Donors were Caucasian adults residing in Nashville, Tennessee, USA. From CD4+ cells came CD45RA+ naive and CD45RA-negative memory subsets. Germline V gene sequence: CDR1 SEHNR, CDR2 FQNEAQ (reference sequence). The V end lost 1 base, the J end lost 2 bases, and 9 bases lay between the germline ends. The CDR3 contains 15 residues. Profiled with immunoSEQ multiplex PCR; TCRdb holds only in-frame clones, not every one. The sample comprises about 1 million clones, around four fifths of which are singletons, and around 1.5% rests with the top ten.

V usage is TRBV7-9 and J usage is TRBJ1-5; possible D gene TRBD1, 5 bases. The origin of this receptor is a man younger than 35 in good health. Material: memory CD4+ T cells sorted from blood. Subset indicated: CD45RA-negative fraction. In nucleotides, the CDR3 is TGTGCCAGCAGCTTAGATTCACAGGGCAATCAGCCCCAGCATTTT. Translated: CASSLDSQGNQPQHF.